Shown below are 27 T cell receptor beta chains from a single sample sequenced in a study of CD8 T cells in ankylosing spondylitis. Each CDR3 protein is one row after TCRdb ran MiXCR on the 5' RACE reads. The table shows 200,000 or so distinct CDR3 sequences, with around a sixth occurring only once. The sample consisted of blood, either unsorted or a sorted T cell fraction (not recorded which). Receptor source: a male donor under 35 with ankylosing spondylitis or in good health (not recorded which).

The sample holds many counts of this clonotype. The chain is built from TRBV15 and TRBJ2-3; no clear D. The ends were cut back, 5 bases at V and 4 bases at J, with 10 bases in the middle. Germline V CDR1 and CDR2: LNHNV, YYDKDF (reference sequence). This CDR3 has 13 amino acids. The CDR3 loop reads CATSGRRSDTQYF. The DNA of the CDR3 is TGTGCCACCAGCGGACGGCGTTCAGATACGCAGTATTTT.

This clonotype was counted at least ten times. The chain recombines TRBV29-1 with TRBJ2-1, with 15 nucleotides matching TRBD2. Germline-derived CDR1 and CDR2 are SQVTM and ANQGSEA. Trimming cost V 7 bases and J 6 bases; bases outside gene matches: 13. The CDR3 loop spans 17 amino acids. This CDR3 reads CSARSPGLAGGGNEQFF. In DNA form, the CDR3 reads TGCAGCGCGAGGTCTCCGGGACTAGCGGGAGGTGGCAATGAGCAGTTCTTC.

This clonotype has more than one count but fewer than ten. V is TRBV27 and J is TRBJ2-7; D unclear. The CDR3 loop spans 14 amino acids. Trimming removed 2 bases from V and 1 base from J, with 9 bases in between. Germline values: CDR1 MNHEY, CDR2 SMNVEV (reference sequence). In nucleotides, the CDR3 is TGTGCCAGCAGTTTAGTGTTCAGATCCTACGAGCAGTACTTC. Its translation is CASSLVFRSYEQYF.

In this sample, this clonotype turned up a few times. A much larger clone lies a single base off, so this may be a read error. The gene calls are TRBV5-4 and TRBJ1-1, with D unresolved. The germline V gene has CDR1 SGHNT and CDR2 YYREEE (reference sequence). V lost 4 bases and J 1 base, leaving 8 bases between the germline ends. The CDR3 has 13 residues. Here the CDR3 DNA reads TGTGCCAGCAGCACCTACAGGAACACTGAAGCTTTCTTT. This translates into CASSTYRNTEAFF.

The chain is built from TRBV3-1 and TRBJ1-5; 12 bases match TRBD1. V shed 4 bases and J 10 bases; nucleotides not matched to a gene: 5. From germline, CDR1 is LGHDT and CDR2 YNNKEL (reference sequence). The CDR3 covers 14 residues. The CDR3 DNA is TGTGCCAGCAGCCCCGGGACAGGGGGCCATCCCCAGCATTTT. This translates into CASSPGTGGHPQHF.

This chain joins TRBV11-3 and TRBJ2-7; D gene uncertain. This CDR3 spans 14 amino acids. The germline V gene encodes CDR1 SGHNT and CDR2 YENEEA. Trimming stripped 5 bases from V and 2 bases from J, with 13 bases between. The CDR3 DNA is TGTGCCAGCAGCCCCCCTTTGGTGCCCTACGAGCAGTACGTC. It specifies CASSPPLVPYEQYV.

The chain combines TRBV7-8 with TRBJ2-3; possibly TRBD2 for D (7 bases). Germline V CDR1 and CDR2: SGHVS, FQNEAQ. V lost 7 bases and J lost 3, with 23 bases in between. The CDR3 totals 17 residues. CDR3 in amino acids: CASTPEGGTLVTDTQYF. The CDR3 nucleotides are TGTGCCAGCACCCCCGAGGGGGGGACTTTGGTTACAGATACGCAGTATTTT.

The chain combines TRBV6-2 or TRBV6-3 with TRBJ2-1, with D unresolved. The germline V gene has CDR1 MNHEY and CDR2 SVGEGT. This CDR3 has 14 amino acids. The V and J ends lost 2 bases and 0 bases respectively, with 5 bases between them. This chain's CDR3 is CASSYLSSYNEQFF. The CDR3 bases are TGTGCCAGCAGTTACCTCAGCTCCTACAATGAGCAGTTCTTC.

The chain recombines TRBV29-1 with TRBJ2-3; D unresolved. The germline V and J ends were trimmed by 3 bases and 7 bases, with 8 bases remaining between them. Germline V lookup: CDR1 SQVTM, CDR2 ANQGSEA. The CDR3 runs 11 residues. The CDR3: CSVDISNTQYF. The CDR3 bases are TGCAGCGTTGATATTTCGAATACGCAGTATTTT.

This clonotype was detected many times. The chain carries TRBV7-3 and TRBJ2-3; possibly TRBD1 for D (5 bases). CDR1 is SGHTA and CDR2 is FQGTGA in the germline V gene. The ends were cut back, 3 bases at V and 0 bases at J, with 10 bases in the middle. The CDR3 length is 15 residues. The CDR3 loop reads CASSFGPGSTDTQYF. In DNA, the CDR3 is TGTGCCAGCAGCTTTGGGCCAGGGAGCACAGATACGCAGTATTTT.

This clonotype was seen at least ten times. The chain has TRBV7-9 and TRBJ1-3; D remains unclear. The length of the CDR3 is 11 residues. The V and J ends lost 2 bases and 7 bases respectively, with 3 bases between them. CDR1 SEHNR and CDR2 FQNEAQ come from the germline V gene (reference sequence). The CDR3: CASSLSNTIYF. CDR3 DNA: TGTGCCAGCAGCTTATCCAACACCATATATTTT.

Many counts were recorded for this clonotype. This chain connects TRBV7-9 to TRBJ1-4, with TRBD1 matching 8 bases. Germline trimming cut 7 bases from V and 5 bases from J; bases unmatched to any gene: 6. The CDR3 totals 14 residues. The germline CDR1 and CDR2 sequences are SEHNR and FQNEAQ (reference sequence). CDR3 amino acids: CASTNTGGNEKLFF. The CDR3 nucleotides are TGTGCCAGCACCAATACAGGGGGGAATGAAAAACTGTTTTTT. The complete variable domain, with remaining parts taken from reference TRBV7-9 and TRBJ1-4, reads DTGVSQNPRHKITKRGQNVTFRCDPISEHNRLYWYRQTLGQGPEFLTYFQNEAQLEKSRLLSDRFSAERPKGSFSTLEIQRTEQGDSAMYLCASTNTGGNEKLFFGSGTQLSVL.

In its sample, this clonotype was seen many times. V gene TRBV7-2 combines with J gene TRBJ2-7; TRBD2 matches 10 bases. The trim removed 5 bases at V and 4 bases at J, leaving 8 bases unmatched. Germline CDR1 reads SGHTA; CDR2 reads FQGNSA. There are 15 residues in the CDR3. The CDR3 nucleotides read TGTGCCAGCAGCCCTAGCGGGGGACCGGTATACGAGCAGTACTTC. As protein: CASSPSGGPVYEQYF. Drawing the rest from reference TRBV7-2 and TRBJ2-7, the complete variable domain is GAGVSQSPSNKVTEKGKDVELRCDPISGHTALYWYRQSLGQGLEFLIYFQGNSAPDKSGLPSDRFSAERTGGSVSTLTIQRTQQEDSAVYLCASSPSGGPVYEQYFGPGTRLTVT.

This clonotype was observed at least ten times. The rearrangement links TRBV10-3 to TRBJ2-7; the match to TRBD1 covers 7 bases. The CDR3 extends over 14 amino acids. CDR1 is ENHRY and CDR2 is SYGVKD in the germline V gene. V was pared by 5 bases and J by 4 bases, with 8 bases of the junction left unmatched. DNA for the CDR3: TGTGCCATCAGTCAGAAGGGGGCCGGGTACGAGCAGTACGTC. Amino acids: CAISQKGAGYEQYV.

This clonotype was observed many times. The chain employs TRBV6-2 or TRBV6-3 and TRBJ1-5; 7 nucleotides match TRBD1. Germline CDR1 is MNHEY and CDR2 is SVGEGT. The V and J ends lost 5 bases and 3 bases, in that order; junction bases with no gene match: 13. The CDR3 runs 17 residues. CDR3 in amino acids: CASSRGQVGSHNQPQHF. CDR3 nucleotides: TGTGCCAGCAGTAGAGGACAGGTTGGCTCCCACAATCAGCCCCAGCATTTT.

This clonotype has at least ten counts. The rearrangement uses TRBV20-1 and TRBJ2-7, with 7 nucleotides matching TRBD1. Germline-derived CDR1 and CDR2 are DFQATT and SNEGSKA (reference sequence). Trimming at V came to 6 bases and at J to 2 bases, leaving 4 bases not matched to a gene. The CDR3 runs to 12 residues. The CDR3 sequence: CSARTGPYEQYF. The DNA of the CDR3 is TGCAGTGCCCGGACAGGACCCTACGAGCAGTACTTC.

This clonotype was detected ten times or more. The V gene is TRBV5-1, the J gene TRBJ1-2; D unclear. V dropped 0 bases and J dropped 4 bases, with 25 bases sitting between them. Germline V CDR1 and CDR2: SGHRS, YFSETQ. CDR3 length equals 19 residues. The CDR3 nucleotides read TGCGCCAGCAGCTTGGCCGGAGGCAGTCGGGAGCGGGCGGTCTATGGCTACACCTTC. Translation gives CASSLAGGSRERAVYGYTF.

CDR3 protein: CASSLTLGAGAMSQFF. Here the CDR3 DNA reads TGTGCCAGCAGCTTAACATTGGGAGCAGGGGCTATGTCGCAGTTCTTC. The chain is built from TRBV7-2 and TRBJ2-1; D is perhaps TRBD1 (6 bases). Trimming stripped 2 bases from V and 12 bases from J, with 23 bases between. The CDR3 has 16 amino acids. The V gene's germline CDR1 is SGHTA and CDR2 FQGNSA. Complete variable domain (other parts from reference TRBV7-2 and TRBJ2-1): GAGVSQSPSNKVTEKGKDVELRCDPISGHTALYWYRQSLGQGLEFLIYFQGNSAPDKSGLPSDRFSAERTGGSVSTLTIQRTQQEDSAVYLCASSLTLGAGAMSQFFGPGTRLTVL.

This clonotype showed up many times. The rearrangement joins TRBV6-6 to TRBJ2-7; 9 bases are a match to TRBD1. The CDR3 length is 15 residues. The germline V gene has CDR1 MNHNY and CDR2 SVGAGI (reference sequence). V lost 7 bases to trimming and J lost 2 bases; unmatched junction nucleotides: 9. DNA of the CDR3: TGTGCCAGCATCGCCGCGGACAGGGGTACCTACGAGCAGTACTTC. This translates into CASIAADRGTYEQYF.

The sample holds many counts of this clonotype. V and J are TRBV5-1 and TRBJ2-3; a possible D gene is TRBD2 (5 bases). Germline V lookup: CDR1 SGHRS, CDR2 YFSETQ. CDR3 length equals 12 residues. V shed 3 bases and J shed 3 bases, with 5 bases lying between them. CDR3 sequence (DNA): TGCGCCAGCAGCTCGGGAACAGATACGCAGTATTTT. As protein: CASSSGTDTQYF.

V is TRBV7-3 and J is TRBJ2-3; 13 nucleotides agree with TRBD2. CDR1 is SGHTA and CDR2 is FQGTGA in the germline V gene. Losses at the gene ends were 5 bases for V and 0 bases for J; bases not matched to a gene: 2. This CDR3 spans 16 amino acids. This chain's CDR3 is CASSPGLAGSTDTQYF. The CDR3 coding sequence is TGTGCCAGCAGCCCGGGACTAGCGGGAAGCACAGATACGCAGTATTTT.

In its sample, this clonotype was seen many times. The chain couples TRBV4-1 to TRBJ2-6; perhaps TRBD2 as D (6 bases). Germline values: CDR1 MGHRA, CDR2 YSYEKL. The CDR3 loop spans 18 amino acids. V lost 1 base, J lost 3 bases, and 16 bases lay in between. CDR3 sequence (DNA): TGCGCCAGCAGCCAAGTCTTGGGGATGGGGGGTGGGGCCAACGTCCTGACTTTC. Its protein product is CASSQVLGMGGGANVLTF.

This clonotype was counted ten times or more. This sequence joins TRBV4-1 and TRBJ2-1; 8 bases agree with TRBD1. The CDR3 length is 18 residues. Germline assignment: CDR1 MGHRA and CDR2 YSYEKL. The J segment lost 10 bases and the V segment lost 0 bases, leaving 17 bases of the junction unmatched. The CDR3 region has the DNA TGCGCCAGCAGCCAAGATATATATTCGGGACAGGCACGCTGGGAGCAGTTCTTC. Its protein product is CASSQDIYSGQARWEQFF.

This clonotype was counted ten times or more. The chain links TRBV7-2 to TRBJ2-5; tentatively, D is TRBD2 (6 bases). The germline V and J ends were trimmed by 0 bases and 3 bases, with 8 bases remaining between them. This CDR3 is built from 14 residues. From germline, CDR1 is SGHTA and CDR2 FQGNSA. CDR3 coding DNA: TGTGCCAGCAGCTTAGCGGGGGGAAAAGAGACCCAGTACTTC. Protein: CASSLAGGKETQYF.

Ten or more counts support this clonotype. The chain combines TRBV11-2 with TRBJ2-1; 8 nucleotides line up with TRBD2. Looked up from germline, CDR1 is SGHAT and CDR2 is FQNNGV. V was pared by 5 bases and J by 6 bases, with 9 bases of the junction left unmatched. The CDR3 has 15 amino acids. CDR3 nucleotides: TGTGCCAGCAGCCTTCAAGCGGGAGTTACCAATGAGCAGTTCTTC. It yields the protein CASSLQAGVTNEQFF. Together with reference TRBV11-2 and TRBJ2-1, the CDR3 gives the full variable domain: EAGVAQSPRYKIIEKRQSVAFWCNPISGHATLYWYQQILGQGPKLLIQFQNNGVVDDSQLPKDRFSAERLKGVDSTLKIQPAKLEDSAVYLCASSLQAGVTNEQFFGPGTRLTVL.

This clonotype was found many times. V usage is TRBV6-2 or TRBV6-3 and J usage is TRBJ1-1, with D unclear. The CDR3 extends over 14 amino acids. Germline V gene data show CDR1 as MNHEY and CDR2 as SVGEGT. V was shortened by 1 base and J by 1 base, with 7 bases between the two germline ends. Here the CDR3 reads CASSYLPENTEAFF. DNA of the CDR3: TGTGCCAGCAGTTACTTACCGGAGAACACTGAAGCTTTCTTT.

This clonotype was detected many times. J is TRBJ2-1 and V is TRBV4-1; weak D call: TRBD2 (6 bases). Trimming removed 4 bases from V and 4 bases from J, with 14 bases in between. Germline V CDR1 and CDR2: MGHRA, YSYEKL. The CDR3 totals 15 residues. The CDR3 reads CASSLVGGSYNEQFF. The CDR3 nucleotides read TGCGCCAGCAGCCTAGTGGGGGGATCTTACAATGAGCAGTTCTTC.